A selection of T cell receptor beta chains follows, all from one sample in a study of shared clonotypes between healthy human individuals. TCRdb keeps only in-frame clones here, not all; method: immunoSEQ multiplex PCR. This table has over a million clones, roughly 96% appearing once. The sequencing input was naive CD4+ T cells sorted from blood. These receptors were collected from a man in his thirties or forties in good health. Both conserved end residues are part of each CDR3. A D gene is named only where the DNA matches it firmly. Size is stated for part of the rows, as once, few or many counts, or as a class when the clone is expanded.

j_call clone_size d_call v_call cdr3_nt cdr3_aa
TRBJ2-7 - - TRBV14 TGTGCCAGCAGCCATGGGTACGAGCAGTACTTC CASSHGYEQYF
TRBJ2-5 - - TRBV20-1 TGCAGTGCTCCGGACTCTACGGCCCAGTACTTC CSAPDSTAQYF
TRBJ1-1 once - TRBV13 TGTGCCAGCAGCTTAGCGATAGGGCTGGCTTTCTTT CASSLAIGLAFF
TRBJ2-1 - - TRBV20-1 TGCAGTGAGAGGGCCGGTGAGCAGTTCTTC CSERAGEQFF
TRBJ2-1 - TRBD1 TRBV9 TGTGCCAGCAGCCCGGGGCAGGGGGCGTCTGAGCAGTTCTTC CASSPGQGASEQFF
TRBJ2-2 - - TRBV18 TGTGCCAGCTCACTCACTACAGGGTTTTTCACCGGGGAGCTGTTTTTT CASSLTTGFFTGELFF
TRBJ2-2 - TRBD2 TRBV12-5 TGTGCTAGTGGTGAAATGGGACTAGCGGGAACGGGCACCGGGGAGCTGTTTTTT CASGEMGLAGTGTGELFF
TRBJ2-3 - - TRBV2 TGTGCCAGCACAGGGGCCGTCCCAGATACGCAGTATTTT CASTGAVPDTQYF
TRBJ1-1 - TRBD1 TRBV7-9 TGTGCCAGCAGCGCCCGGACAGGGGGGAACACTGAAGCTTTCTTT CASSARTGGNTEAFF
TRBJ1-1 - TRBD1 TRBV7-2 TGTGCCAGCAGCTCGACAGGGGGCATCACTGAAGCTTTCTTT CASSSTGGITEAFF
TRBJ2-4 - - TRBV27 TGTGCCAGCAGTTTACTCGGGGTGGGGGCCAAAAACATTCAGTACTTC CASSLLGVGAKNIQYF
TRBJ2-1 - TRBD2 TRBV5-4 TGTGCCAGCAGCTTGGCCGCTAGCGGTCTTGAGCAGTTCTTC CASSLAASGLEQFF
TRBJ2-1 - TRBD2 TRBV9 TGTGCCAGCAGCGTAGTAGGAGCGGGACGTTACAATGAGCAGTTCTTC CASSVVGAGRYNEQFF
TRBJ2-1 - TRBD1 TRBV6-5 TGTGCCAGCAGCTACAGGGGCAATGAGCAGTTCTTC CASSYRGNEQFF
TRBJ1-2 - - TRBV4-3 TGCGCCAGCAGCCCGGATGGGCAGGGAGAGGTCTATGGCTACACCTTC CASSPDGQGEVYGYTF
TRBJ1-1 - - TRBV11-2 TGTGCCAGCAGCTTAAGGCAGGGAGAGGACACTGAAGCTTTCTTT CASSLRQGEDTEAFF
TRBJ1-1 - - TRBV28 TGTGCCAGCAGTATAGCAGGGAACACTGAAGCTTTCTTT CASSIAGNTEAFF
TRBJ2-6 - TRBD2 TRBV18 TGTGCCAGCTCGGGAGGGGCTGGGGCCAACGTCCTGACTTTC CASSGGAGANVLTF
TRBJ2-5 - - TRBV11-2 TGTGCCAGCAGCTTAGATCGGGGAGAGACCCAGTACTTC CASSLDRGETQYF
TRBJ2-1 - TRBD2 TRBV29-1 TGCAGCGTTGGGAGGCTAGCGGGGGGCAATGAGCAGTTCTTC CSVGRLAGGNEQFF
TRBJ2-7 - TRBD1 TRBV6-5 TGTGCCAGCAGTCAGAGACAGGGGGCCGTGCACGAGCAGTACTTC CASSQRQGAVHEQYF
TRBJ2-3 - TRBD2 TRBV19 TGTGCCAGTAGGCTGGGCGGGAGTGGATTAGATACGCAGTATTTT CASRLGGSGLDTQYF
TRBJ2-5 - - TRBV7-9 TGTGCCAGCAGTCCAAGGACAGCTACGCAAGAGACCCAGTACTTC CASSPRTATQETQYF
TRBJ2-2 - - TRBV5-1 TGCGCCAGCAGCTCGTCCGGGACACGGAACACCGGGGAGCTGTTTTTT CASSSSGTRNTGELFF
TRBJ1-1 - TRBD1 TRBV14 TGTGCCAGCACCCCCGTACAGGGGAAGAACACTGAAGCTTTCTTT CASTPVQGKNTEAFF
TRBJ1-2 - - TRBV28 TGTGCCAGCAGTTTCGGGACGGACTATGGCTACACCTTC CASSFGTDYGYTF
TRBJ2-7 - - TRBV18 TGTGCCAGCTCACCACCGTCGGGTATCACCTACGAGCAGTACTTC CASSPPSGITYEQYF
TRBJ2-1 - - TRBV6-6 TGTGCCAGCAGAGGAGGACAGAGGGGCAATGAGCAGTTCTTC CASRGGQRGNEQFF
TRBJ2-7 - TRBD2 TRBV5-5 TGTGCCAGCAGCTTAGGACTAGCGGGAGTACCGGGGGAGCAGTACTTC CASSLGLAGVPGEQYF
TRBJ2-5 - TRBD2 TRBV2 TGTGCCAGCAGTCTGAGGACTAGCGGGAGTTCGAGGGAGACCCAGTACTTC CASSLRTSGSSRETQYF
TRBJ1-2 - - TRBV27 TGTGCCAGCAGTTTTAAGGGTTTGGGCTACACCTTC CASSFKGLGYTF
TRBJ1-1 - - TRBV14 TGTGCCAGCAGCCAAGATATGAACACTGAAGCTTTCTTT CASSQDMNTEAFF
TRBJ2-3 - TRBD2 TRBV18 TGTGCCAGCTCACCGGTAGCGGGAGGGAGCACAGATACGCAGTATTTT CASSPVAGGSTDTQYF
TRBJ2-1 - TRBD2 TRBV11-2 TGTGCCAGCAGCTCATTGGGGACTAGCGGGACCAAATCCTACAATGAGCAGTTCTTC CASSSLGTSGTKSYNEQFF
TRBJ2-1 - - TRBV18 TGTGCCAGCTCACCAAAGGTAGGACTTCATTCGGAGCAGTTCTTC CASSPKVGLHSEQFF
TRBJ2-7 once TRBD2 TRBV5-4 TGTGCCAGCAGCTCCCCCAGCGGGACCACCTACGAGCAGTACTTC CASSSPSGTTYEQYF
TRBJ2-3 - TRBD2 TRBV11-2 TGTGCCAGCAGACCGACTAGCGAAAACACAGATACGCAGTATTTT CASRPTSENTDTQYF
TRBJ2-1 - TRBD2 TRBV9 TGTGCCAGCAGCCCCCGCTTCCCTCCTAGCGGGAGGGACAGCTCCTACAATGAGCAGTTCTTC CASSPRFPPSGRDSSYNEQFF
TRBJ2-5 - - TRBV10-3 TGTGCCATCACTCCGACCAGCCCGGGGGAGCAGTACTTC CAITPTSPGEQYF
TRBJ1-1 few - TRBV29-1 TGCAGCGTGGTGACGCAGGTGGGGGTAGAGACTGAAGCTTTCTTT CSVVTQVGVETEAFF
TRBJ2-7 - TRBD1 TRBV2 TGTGCCAGCAGAGGGGTCCCGGGACAGGTACTCCACGAGCAGTACTTC CASRGVPGQVLHEQYF
TRBJ1-1 - - TRBV10-3 TGTGCCATCAGTCCCCAGGGGACTGAAGCTTTCTTT CAISPQGTEAFF
TRBJ2-2 - - TRBV19 TGTGCTACTCGGAGGGGGGCCGACCTCGGGGCCGGGGAGCTGTTTTTT CATRRGADLGAGELFF
TRBJ2-1 - - TRBV19 TGTGCCAGCACAACACCCCCTCTAGGGTACAATGAGCAGTTCTTC CASTTPPLGYNEQFF
TRBJ2-3 - TRBD2 TRBV11-2 TGTGCCAGCAGCTACGGGGGGGCAAGCGGGAGGGGCCGCACAGATACGCAGTATTTT CASSYGGASGRGRTDTQYF
TRBJ2-7 - - TRBV27 TGTGCCAGCAGACCGCAGGGTGCGCCCTACGAGCAGTACTTC CASRPQGAPYEQYF
TRBJ2-5 - - TRBV11-2 TGTGCCAGCAGTCCTCGGAGGAGCAGTCAAGAGACCCAGTACTTC CASSPRRSSQETQYF
TRBJ1-1 once - TRBV5-4 TGTGCCAGCAGCCTGGGGCTACGGAGAAAGATGAACACTGAAGCTTTCTTT CASSLGLRRKMNTEAFF
TRBJ2-5 - - TRBV9 TGTGCCAGCAGCGTAGAACCCCTGGGGGGGACCCAGTACTTC CASSVEPLGGTQYF
TRBJ2-7 - - TRBV7-2 TGTGCCAGCAGCCCCCTCGGGCAGGGGCCAAGGTCCTACGAGCAGTACTTC CASSPLGQGPRSYEQYF
TRBJ1-5 - TRBD1 TRBV6-5 TGTGCCAGCAGTTACGGTACAGGGGATCAGCCCCAGCATTTT CASSYGTGDQPQHF
TRBJ2-1 - TRBD2 TRBV4-1 TGCGCCAGCAGCCACGGACTAGCGGGAGGGTCGGGTAATGAGCAGTTCTTC CASSHGLAGGSGNEQFF
TRBJ2-1 - TRBD2 TRBV5-1 TGCGCCAGCAGCTTGGTAGCGGGAGGATACAATGAGCAGTTCTTC CASSLVAGGYNEQFF